The subject of this entry is one T cell receptor beta chain. This specimen comes from a study of blood T cell repertoires in COVID-19. The method was immunoSEQ multiplex PCR; TCRdb's version includes in-frame clones alone and lacks a portion of them. This table holds over 250,000 clones, about four fifths found once. Trimming cost V 5 bases and J 3 bases; bases outside gene matches: 11. The germline gives CDR1 SGHTA, CDR2 FQGTGA. This CDR3 region has 16 residues. The sequenced material came from PBMCs or T cells enriched from blood (not recorded which). This receptor was taken from a man in his forties or fifties who had been exposed to COVID-19. The rearrangement joins TRBV7-3 to TRBJ2-3; TRBD2 matches 7 bases. The CDR3 region has the DNA TGTGCCAGCAGCCCTGCCGGGGGGAGGAGAACAGATACGCAGTATTTT. Amino acid sequence: CASSPAGGRRTDTQYF.